One sample yielded the 29 T cell receptor beta chains listed below, sequenced in a study of T cell responses to AZD1222 COVID-19 vaccine. Generated by immunoSEQ multiplex PCR, the TCRdb table keeps only in-frame clones and is missing some. The repertoire holds 110,000 to 150,000 clones, with approximately 95% as singletons. The sequencing used peripheral blood, collected on day 0 of MenACWY control vaccination. Receptor source: an adult in good health.

The V and J genes are TRBV11-2 and TRBJ1-5; no clear D gene. V lost 1 base, J lost 7 bases, and 11 bases lay in between. This CDR3 spans 14 amino acids. Looked up from germline, CDR1 is SGHAT and CDR2 is FQNNGV. In nucleotides, the CDR3 is TGTGCCAGCAGCTTAGGAGCCAACTGGCAGCCCCAGCATTTT. It yields the protein CASSLGANWQPQHF.

V gene TRBV9 combines with J gene TRBJ2-3, with D maybe TRBD1 (6 bases). The V and J ends lost 4 bases and 5 bases respectively, with 17 bases between them. Germline V lookup: CDR1 SGDLS, CDR2 YYNGEE. The CDR3 length is 15 residues. CDR3 DNA sequence: TGTGCCAGCAGCACCGATGGGGGCTTGGTAGATACGCAGTATTTT. Translating gives CASSTDGGLVDTQYF. The variable domain in full, completed from reference TRBV9 and TRBJ2-3, reads DSGVTQTPKHLITATGQRVTLRCSPRSGDLSVYWYQQSLDQGLQFLIQYYNGEERAKGNILERFSAQQFPDLHSELNLSSLELGDSALYFCASSTDGGLVDTQYFGPGTRLTVL.

The chain is built from TRBV19 and TRBJ1-1, with a possible D match to TRBD1 (6 bases). Germline V gene sequence: CDR1 LNHDA, CDR2 SQIVND (reference sequence). Deletions cut 2 bases from V and 4 bases from J, with 14 bases between. This CDR3 comprises 15 residues. The CDR3 is CASSIMLGGSTEAFF. CDR3 coding DNA: TGTGCCAGTAGTATAATGTTGGGGGGCAGCACTGAAGCTTTCTTT.

This clone was seen a single time. CDR3 protein: CASSTGDQPQHF. CDR3 DNA: TGTGCCAGCAGCACCGGGGATCAGCCCCAGCATTTT. The chain combines TRBV5-5 with TRBJ1-5, with D unresolved. The CDR3 has 12 residues. Deletions cut 4 bases from V and 5 bases from J, with 7 bases between. Germline V gene lookup returns CDR1 SGHKS and CDR2 YYEKEE (reference sequence).

Worth noting for this clone: The same CDR3 is also encoded by other DNA sequences in this sample. The V call is TRBV10-2, the J call TRBJ1-1; D uncertain. This CDR3 has 13 residues. Germline V gene lookup returns CDR1 WSHSY and CDR2 SAAADI. V lost 2 bases, J lost 0 bases, and 4 bases lay in between. The CDR3 region is CASSETVNTEAFF. In DNA form, the CDR3 reads TGCGCCAGCAGTGAGACAGTGAACACTGAAGCTTTCTTT.

The gene calls are TRBV7-2 and TRBJ1-5, with TRBD1 as a possible D gene (5 bases). The CDR3 has 14 residues. Germline assignment: CDR1 SGHTA and CDR2 FQGNSA. Trimming cost V 5 bases and J 2 bases, with 10 bases left between them. The CDR3 spells CASSGRGRNQPQHF. The CDR3 nucleotides are TGTGCCAGCAGCGGACGGGGCCGCAATCAGCCCCAGCATTTT.

V gene TRBV9 combines with J gene TRBJ1-6; D not resolved. Trimming pared 3 bases from V and 8 bases from J, leaving 6 bases between. The CDR3 is made up of 12 amino acids. CDR1 is SGDLS and CDR2 is YYNGEE in the germline V gene. The DNA of the CDR3 is TGTGCCAGCAGCGCCCCCTATTCACCCCTCCACTTT. It yields the protein CASSAPYSPLHF.

This chain connects TRBV5-6 to TRBJ2-2; a possible D gene is TRBD1 (5 bases). This CDR3 contains 14 residues. Germline lookup yields CDR1 SGHDT and CDR2 YYEEEE. The germline V and J ends were trimmed by 0 bases and 6 bases, with 9 bases remaining between them. The CDR3 nucleotides are TGTGCCAGCAGCTTGGAACTGGGGCCCGGGGAGCTGTTTTTT. Translated: CASSLELGPGELFF.

The rearrangement joins TRBV19 to TRBJ2-3; 8 positions match TRBD2. Germline-derived CDR1 and CDR2 are LNHDA and SQIVND (reference sequence). The CDR3 is made up of 17 amino acids. V trimming: 5 bases; J trimming: 4 bases; junction bases outside the gene matches: 14. The CDR3 DNA is TGTGCCAGTAGTTCCCTTCAAAGCGGGAGTTATTCAGATACGCAGTATTTT. It encodes CASSSLQSGSYSDTQYF.

The V gene is TRBV5-1, the J gene TRBJ2-3; D gene unclear. Germline V gives CDR1 SGHRS, CDR2 YFSETQ. V lost 4 bases and J lost 3, with 12 bases in between. This CDR3 contains 14 residues. CDR3 protein: CASSPTHWTDTQYF. DNA of the CDR3: TGCGCCAGCAGCCCCACACACTGGACAGATACGCAGTATTTT.

This clone is a singleton in its sample. The gene calls are TRBV19 and TRBJ1-5; 7 positions agree with TRBD1. Per the germline V gene, CDR1 is LNHDA and CDR2 is SQIVND (reference sequence). There are 15 residues in the CDR3. The V and J ends lost 2 bases and 4 bases, in that order; junction bases with no gene match: 5. The CDR3 reads CASSITSRGNQPQHF. In DNA, the CDR3 is TGTGCCAGTAGTATAACAAGCAGGGGGAATCAGCCCCAGCATTTT.

V and J are TRBV11-2 and TRBJ2-1; the D gene is possibly TRBD2 (6 bases). Germline V gives CDR1 SGHAT, CDR2 FQNNGV. This CDR3 has 13 residues. The V gene lost 1 base and the J gene lost 7 bases, with 8 bases spanning the gap. The CDR3 region is CASSLVGGNEQFF. The CDR3 nucleotides are TGTGCCAGCAGCTTAGTTGGGGGGAATGAGCAGTTCTTC.

This sequence joins TRBV3-1 (or the pseudogene TRBV3-2) and TRBJ2-2; the match to TRBD1 covers 8 bases. CDR3 length equals 16 residues. Germline V CDR1 and CDR2: LGHDT, YNNKEL (reference sequence). Germline trimming cut 2 bases from V and 4 bases from J; bases unmatched to any gene: 6. The CDR3 here is CASSQLLGQATGELFF. Here the CDR3 DNA reads TGTGCCAGCAGCCAACTACTGGGACAGGCCACCGGGGAGCTGTTTTTT.

This rearrangement joins TRBV20-1 to TRBJ1-1; no definite D call. The V and J ends lost 5 bases and 5 bases respectively, with 9 bases between them. This CDR3 spans 11 amino acids. The V gene's germline CDR1 is DFQATT and CDR2 SNEGSKA (reference sequence). CDR3 sequence reads: CSALELTEAFF. CDR3 nucleotide sequence: TGCAGTGCTTTAGAGTTAACTGAAGCTTTCTTT.

This clone appeared a few times. The chain employs TRBV27 and TRBJ2-7; D is possibly TRBD2 (6 bases). CDR3 length: 13 residues. Per germline, CDR1 MNHEY and CDR2 SMNVEV (reference sequence). The V and J ends lost 3 bases and 2 bases respectively, with 8 bases between them. CDR3 loop: CASSFSGAYEQYF. In DNA form, the CDR3 reads TGTGCCAGCAGTTTCTCGGGAGCCTACGAGCAGTACTTC.

The chain carries TRBV6-6 and TRBJ2-7, with TRBD2 matching over 13 bases. Trimming took 5 bases from V and 2 from J; bases not matched to a gene: 3. Germline lookup yields CDR1 MNHNY and CDR2 SVGAGI (reference sequence). The CDR3 is made up of 15 amino acids. The CDR3 DNA follows: TGTGCCAGCAGTCATGGGACTAGCGGGACCTACGAGCAGTACTTC. Translation gives CASSHGTSGTYEQYF.

The chain carries TRBV19 and TRBJ1-2; 11 bases are a match to TRBD1. Trimming cost V 6 bases and J 7 bases; bases outside gene matches: 7. Germline-derived CDR1 and CDR2 are LNHDA and SQIVND (reference sequence). The CDR3 sequence is 14 residues long. The CDR3 reads CASRTGTGGSGYTF. The CDR3 DNA reads TGTGCCAGTAGAACCGGGACAGGGGGTAGTGGCTACACCTTC.

This clone was counted a single time. The chain recombines TRBV15 with TRBJ1-1; D gene ambiguous. This CDR3 is 14 amino acids long. Germline V gene lookup returns CDR1 LNHNV and CDR2 YYDKDF (reference sequence). Deletions cut 3 bases from V and 5 bases from J, with 13 bases between. The CDR3 protein is CATSSRVQRTEAFF. The CDR3 coding sequence is TGTGCCACCAGCAGTCGCGTACAGAGGACTGAAGCTTTCTTT.

The gene calls are TRBV27 and TRBJ1-4, with a possible D match to TRBD1 (5 bases). V shed 3 bases and J shed 4 bases, with 9 bases lying between them. CDR3 size: 14 residues. Germline V gene lookup returns CDR1 MNHEY and CDR2 SMNVEV (reference sequence). The CDR3 loop reads CASSFGHDNEKLFF. The DNA for the CDR3 is TGTGCCAGCAGTTTTGGACATGATAATGAAAAACTGTTTTTT.

The chain links TRBV25-1 to TRBJ1-1; 11 nucleotides agree with TRBD1. CDR3 length: 15 residues. Germline assignment: CDR1 MGHDK and CDR2 SYGVNS. V trimming: 7 bases; J trimming: 1 base; junction bases outside the gene matches: 5. CDR3 protein: CASKMDRGPNTEAFF. The CDR3 coding sequence is TGTGCCAGCAAAATGGACAGGGGGCCGAACACTGAAGCTTTCTTT. The whole variable domain, filled in from reference TRBV25-1 and TRBJ1-1, reads EADIYQTPRYLVIGTGKKITLECSQTMGHDKMYWYQQDPGMELHLIHYSYGVNSTEKGDLSSESTVSRIRTEHFPLTLESARPSHTSQYLCASKMDRGPNTEAFFGQGTRLTVV.

There are a few counts of this clone. The V gene is TRBV24-1, the J gene TRBJ2-1; 12 nucleotides align to TRBD2. The ends lost 5 bases at V and 5 bases at J; junction bases unmatched: 3. CDR3 length: 15 amino acids. In germline, CDR1 is KGHDR, CDR2 SFDVKD. This CDR3 is CATSVRTSGNNEQFF. CDR3 DNA: TGTGCCACCAGTGTCCGGACTAGCGGGAACAATGAGCAGTTCTTC.

V gene TRBV5-6 combines with J gene TRBJ2-2, with D tentatively TRBD1 (5 bases). Germline loops: CDR1 SGHDT, CDR2 YYEEEE. V was pared by 4 bases and J by 8 bases, with 12 bases between. The CDR3 loop spans 13 amino acids. The chain's CDR3 is CASSRDSSGELFF. The CDR3 coding sequence is TGTGCCAGCAGCCGAGACAGTTCTGGGGAGCTGTTTTTT. Full variable domain (rest looked up from reference TRBV5-6 and TRBJ2-2): DAGVTQSPTHLIKTRGQQVTLRCSPKSGHDTVSWYQQALGQGPQFIFQYYEEEERQRGNFPDRFSGHQFPNYSSELNVNALLLGDSALYLCASSRDSSGELFFGEGSRLTVL.

The J gene is TRBJ1-2, the V gene TRBV6-5, with D possibly TRBD1 on 5 matching bases. Germline V gene sequence: CDR1 MNHEY, CDR2 SVGAGI. The CDR3 is 14 residues long. V shed 5 bases and J shed 2 bases, with 12 bases lying between them. CDR3 residues: CASSRGYGNYGYTF. In DNA, the CDR3 is TGTGCCAGCAGTCGGGGGTACGGAAACTATGGCTACACCTTC.

V is TRBV29-1 and J is TRBJ1-1; perhaps TRBD1 as D (6 bases). This CDR3 spans 13 amino acids. V dropped 3 bases and J dropped 1 base, with 9 bases sitting between them. Germline V CDR1 and CDR2: SQVTM, ANQGSEA. This CDR3 is CSVDTGTNTEAFF. The DNA of the CDR3 is TGCAGCGTTGATACAGGGACGAACACTGAAGCTTTCTTT.

The chain carries TRBV12-5 and TRBJ2-1; perhaps TRBD1 as D (6 bases). Germline V gives CDR1 LGHNT, CDR2 FRNRAP. CDR3 length equals 15 residues. V lost 6 bases, J lost 5 bases, and 17 bases lay in between. Written as DNA, the CDR3 is TGTGCTAGTGGACAGGGAACCCCCTATCACAATGAGCAGTTCTTC. Encoded protein: CASGQGTPYHNEQFF.

J is TRBJ1-5 and V is TRBV7-9; D remains ambiguous. The CDR3 contains 12 residues. Between the trimmed V and J ends, which lost 6 bases and 8 bases, there was a span of 11 bases. Looked up from germline, CDR1 is SEHNR and CDR2 is FQNEAQ (reference sequence). In DNA, the CDR3 is TGTGCCAGCAGTGTGGGCTGGGAGCCCCAGCATTTT. Its translation is CASSVGWEPQHF.

This chain links TRBV5-1 with TRBJ2-1; 8 positions agree with TRBD2. The CDR3 has 15 amino acids. Trimming removed 5 bases from V and 6 bases from J; junction bases left unmatched: 10. Per the germline V gene, CDR1 is SGHRS and CDR2 is YFSETQ. The CDR3 reads CASRRAGVVGNEQFF. CDR3 sequence (DNA): TGCGCCAGCAGGAGAGCGGGAGTCGTGGGCAATGAGCAGTTCTTC.

The V call is TRBV7-2, the J call TRBJ1-1; no clear D gene. The CDR3 spans 14 residues. With 6 bases removed from V and 0 bases from J, the gap between germline ends came to 11 bases. CDR1 is SGHTA and CDR2 is FQGNSA in the germline V gene. DNA of the CDR3: TGTGCCAGCAGTCCTATGTTCCTGAACACTGAAGCTTTCTTT. Protein: CASSPMFLNTEAFF.

The table lists this clone with a count of one. The chain carries TRBV6-5 and TRBJ1-2, with 8 bases identical to TRBD1. V dropped 6 bases and J dropped 7; count of bases not matched to a gene: 7. The CDR3 consists of 13 residues. Germline-derived CDR1 and CDR2 are MNHEY and SVGAGI. The CDR3 nucleotides read TGTGCCAGCAGGGCAGGGGGCGGATCTGGCTACACCTTC. Protein product: CASRAGGGSGYTF.